Below, one T cell receptor (beta chain) is given with its context. Its cognate antigen is unknown. The data derive from a study of long-term antiretroviral therapy in people with HIV. Findings of the study overall: Clones with expansion before ART led the repertoire at all time points. Diversity increased after ART yet remained lower than in transplant donor controls.

The content of samples before DNA extraction was roughly 0.95-11 million cryopreserved PBMC. The CDR3 length is 13 residues. V was pared by 5 bases and J by 6 bases, with 10 bases between. Germline lookup yields CDR1 SGHTA and CDR2 FQGTGA. A v3.0 immunoSEQ assay was performed at survey level. Each sample had sequencing targeting about 35,000-50,000 T-cell genomes. Sequenced by immunoSEQ multiplex PCR; TCRdb stores in-frame clones only, minus some. The sample shows about 19,000 clones, approximately 79% of them seen only once. The chain recombines TRBV7-3 with TRBJ2-2; D might be TRBD1 (5 bases). This TCR was recovered from a man younger than 35 with HIV. The sequenced sample was unsorted PBMCs, obtained at the start of antiretroviral therapy, before treatment. The CDR3 loop reads CASSPSGPGELFF. The CDR3 DNA sequence: TGTGCCAGCAGCCCTTCAGGGCCCGGGGAGCTGTTTTTT.